Below, 15 T cell receptor beta chains from the same sample are listed, as sequenced in a study of blood T cell repertoires in COVID-19. Repertoires were generated with immunoSEQ multiplex PCR, while TCRdb's copy carries only in-frame clones and drops some. The sample lists around 130,000 clones, approximately 85% occurring once. Sequencing was carried out using peripheral blood. The receptors were sampled from a human donor in a cohort sampled during active COVID-19.

This clone showed up just once. The CDR3 loop is CASRESGQAYEQYF. CDR3 nucleotide sequence: TGTGCCAGCAGGGAATCCGGACAAGCCTACGAGCAGTACTTC. The chain couples TRBV7-9 to TRBJ2-7; possible D gene TRBD1, 5 bases. Deletions cut 6 bases from V and 2 bases from J, with 14 bases between. Germline V gene sequence: CDR1 SEHNR, CDR2 FQNEAQ (reference sequence). The CDR3 length is 14 residues.

The count of this clone is one. The V gene is TRBV5-1, the J gene TRBJ2-7; 8 bases are shared with TRBD2. V gave up 0 bases and J gave up 7 bases; unmatched junction bases: 9. The CDR3 runs 15 residues. The V gene's germline CDR1 is SGHRS and CDR2 YFSETQ. The DNA of the CDR3 is TGCGCCAGCAGCTTGGAGTTAGCGGGGAGCCGAGAGCAGTACTTC. This encodes CASSLELAGSREQYF.

This chain uses TRBV10-2 with TRBJ2-7; 13 bases map to TRBD2. Germline V CDR1 and CDR2: WSHSY, SAAADI. V lost 9 bases, J lost 6 bases, and 8 bases stayed unmatched. This CDR3 spans 14 amino acids. CDR3 sequence: CASAPGLAGSEQYF. For the CDR3, the DNA is TGCGCCAGTGCTCCGGGACTAGCGGGATCCGAGCAGTACTTC.

CDR3 sequence reads: CASSRGPGGAATNEKLFF. The CDR3 coding sequence is TGTGCCAGCAGCCGTGGCCCGGGAGGGGCTGCAACTAATGAAAAACTGTTTTTT. V gene TRBV5-5 combines with J gene TRBJ1-4; D perhaps matches TRBD1 (5 bases). V dropped 4 bases and J dropped 0 bases, with 19 bases sitting between them. The germline gives CDR1 SGHKS, CDR2 YYEKEE (reference sequence). The CDR3 contains 18 residues.

This clone was observed a single time. The chain carries TRBV2 and TRBJ2-3; 8 bases are a match to TRBD1. The germline gives CDR1 SNHLY, CDR2 FYNNEI. V lost 6 bases and J lost 5; bases outside the gene matches: 13. There are 16 residues in the CDR3. The DNA of the CDR3 is TGTGCCAGCAGAGAGGTGGGCAGGGGGCTGGAAGATACGCAGTATTTT. Residues: CASREVGRGLEDTQYF.

This chain joins TRBV2 and TRBJ1-1; D might be TRBD1 (5 bases). Trimming took off 4 bases at V and 4 bases at J, with 16 bases between the two ends. The CDR3 is 15 residues long. From germline, CDR1 is SNHLY and CDR2 FYNNEI. CDR3 DNA: TGTGCCAGCAGTGGGGATCGGGCCGGGGGCACTGAAGCTTTCTTT. Translated, it gives CASSGDRAGGTEAFF.

V is TRBV5-1 and J is TRBJ2-3; TRBD1 is a possible D gene (5 bases). CDR1 and CDR2 from the germline V gene are SGHRS and YFSETQ. CDR3 size: 14 residues. The V end was cut by 0 bases, the J end by 5 bases, with 10 bases between. CDR3 amino acids: CASSLEQDRDTQYF. DNA of the CDR3: TGCGCCAGCAGCTTGGAACAGGATAGAGATACGCAGTATTTT.

The CDR3 loop is CASSLPGNNSPLHF. DNA for the CDR3: TGCGCCAGCAGCTTGCCCGGTAATAATTCACCCCTCCACTTT. The gene calls are TRBV5-1 and TRBJ1-6, with D unclear. The CDR3 contains 14 residues. Germline assignment: CDR1 SGHRS and CDR2 YFSETQ. Trimming cost V 1 base and J 5 bases, with 7 bases left between them.

The rearrangement joins TRBV19 to TRBJ1-5; a weak D match, TRBD1 (5 bases). The CDR3 contains 14 residues. CDR1 and CDR2 from the germline V gene are LNHDA and SQIVND (reference sequence). V lost 5 bases to trimming and J lost 1 base, with 9 bases between them. The CDR3 region has the DNA TGTGCCAGTAGTCATCAGGGAAGCAATCAGCCCCAGCATTTT. It encodes CASSHQGSNQPQHF.

This clone was recorded a few times. The chain uses TRBV2 and TRBJ2-1; 7 positions agree with TRBD2. V lost 0 bases, J lost 7 bases, and 6 bases stayed unmatched. CDR1 and CDR2 (germline): SNHLY, FYNNEI. The CDR3 runs 15 residues. CDR3 residues: CASSEAGRGRNEQFF. The CDR3 bases are TGTGCCAGCAGTGAAGCTGGGCGGGGGAGGAATGAGCAGTTCTTC.

This chain joins TRBV5-5 and TRBJ1-1, with a weak D call TRBD1 (6 bases). The CDR3 length is 15 residues. V lost 4 bases and J lost 0, with 13 bases in between. Germline loops: CDR1 SGHKS, CDR2 YYEKEE (reference sequence). The CDR3 DNA reads as TGTGCCAGCAGCGCAAGACAGGCAATGAACACTGAAGCTTTCTTT. Encoded protein: CASSARQAMNTEAFF.

This clone was seen repeatedly, ten times or more. The V gene is TRBV6-5, the J gene TRBJ2-7; D not resolved. Trimming shortened V by 6 bases and J by 6 bases, and 12 bases separated the two germline ends. Looked up from germline, CDR1 is MNHEY and CDR2 is SVGAGI. This CDR3 comprises 12 residues. The CDR3 DNA reads TGTGCCAGCAGCTCCCCAGGCAGCGAGCAGTACTTC. This encodes CASSSPGSEQYF.

This clone was detected only once. This chain connects TRBV9 to TRBJ2-5, with 8 bases matching TRBD1. CDR1 and CDR2 (germline): SGDLS, YYNGEE. This CDR3 spans 15 amino acids. V shed 0 bases and J 5 bases; nucleotides not matched to a gene: 6. The CDR3 DNA is TGTGCCAGCAGCGTAGGGTCAGGGGGCCGGGAGACCCAGTACTTC. This gives the protein CASSVGSGGRETQYF.

The chain is built from TRBV4-1 and TRBJ1-6, with D maybe TRBD1 (6 bases). The CDR3 has 19 amino acids. The V gene lost 2 bases and the J gene lost 6 bases, with 23 bases spanning the gap. Germline CDR1 MGHRA, CDR2 YSYEKL. In DNA form, the CDR3 reads TGCGCCAGCAGCCAAACACCGGTGGGGGGGGCGACCTTTAATTCACCCCTCCACTTT. This gives the protein CASSQTPVGGATFNSPLHF.

The rearrangement links TRBV5-8 to TRBJ2-5; 8 bases are shared with TRBD2. The V segment lost 4 bases and the J segment 3 bases; nucleotides outside the gene matches: 8. This CDR3 is built from 15 residues. Germline V gene sequence: CDR1 SGHTS, CDR2 YDEGEE. The CDR3 is CASSPQGAGEETQYF. The CDR3 nucleotides read TGTGCCAGCAGCCCGCAGGGAGCGGGGGAAGAGACCCAGTACTTC.